The 7 T cell receptor beta chains below all came from one sample that was sequenced in a study of spatial heterogeneity in lung cancer. TCRdb re-called the 5' RACE reads through MiXCR, storing one row per CDR3 protein. The table lists roughly 6,500 distinct CDR3 sequences, roughly 7.3% of them singletons. Time point noted: sample taken at primary tumor resection. Sample: normal lung tissue next to the tumor, taken at surgery. The receptors originated from a female donor with early-stage non-small cell lung cancer.

This clonotype rates as medium-sized. The chain combines TRBV2 with TRBJ1-2; weak D call: TRBD1 (6 bases). The ends were cut back, 6 bases at V and 8 bases at J, with 13 bases in the middle. CDR1 is SNHLY and CDR2 is FYNNEI in the germline V gene. The CDR3 has 12 residues. The CDR3, as DNA: TGTGCCAGCAGGGAGGGGGGGGTAGGCTACACCTTC. Amino acids: CASREGGVGYTF.

This clonotype was recorded many times. This sequence joins TRBV6-5 and TRBJ1-6; 7 bases agree with TRBD1. This CDR3 comprises 14 residues. Per the germline V gene, CDR1 is MNHEY and CDR2 is SVGAGI. V gave up 7 bases and J gave up 10 bases; unmatched junction bases: 10. The CDR3 reads CASTLSTGHSPLHF. The DNA for the CDR3 is TGTGCCAGCACCTTATCGACAGGGCACTCACCCCTCCACTTT.

This chain uses TRBV20-1 with TRBJ1-6; no clear D. V was cut by 2 bases and J by 9 bases, with 14 bases left in between. Germline-derived CDR1 and CDR2 are DFQATT and SNEGSKA (reference sequence). This CDR3 comprises 14 residues. Here the CDR3 reads CSARYLGVASPLHF. DNA for the CDR3: TGCAGTGCTAGATACCTCGGGGTTGCTTCACCCCTCCACTTT.

This clonotype has only a few counts. The chain couples TRBV5-6 to TRBJ2-1, with unresolved D. Trimming took off 1 base at V and 3 bases at J, with 8 bases between the two ends. This CDR3 region has 14 residues. Germline CDR1 and CDR2: SGHDT and YYEEEE. CDR3 in DNA: TGTGCCAGCAGCTTGTCGGAACACTACAATGAGCAGTTCTTC. Translating it yields CASSLSEHYNEQFF.

The chain uses TRBV24-1 and TRBJ2-3, with 13 bases fitting TRBD2. Germline V CDR1 and CDR2: KGHDR, SFDVKD. The CDR3 loop spans 17 amino acids. Unmatched junction bases numbered 4, after V lost 3 bases and J lost 2 bases. This chain's CDR3 is CATSDRTSGGNTDTQYF. The CDR3 nucleotides read TGTGCCACCAGTGATCGGACTAGCGGGGGAAACACAGATACGCAGTATTTT.

This clonotype was recorded at least ten times. The chain employs TRBV7-9 and TRBJ2-3; either TRBD1 or TRBD2 may fit D (5 bases each). The CDR3 spans 11 residues. Germline values: CDR1 SEHNR, CDR2 FQNEAQ (reference sequence). Trimming cost V 6 bases and J 11 bases, with 12 bases left between them. The CDR3, as DNA: TGTGCCAGCAGTTCATTGAGGGGGCAGTATTTT. Translation gives CASSSLRGQYF. Full variable domain (outside the CDR3, taken from reference TRBV7-9 and TRBJ2-3): DTGVSQNPRHKITKRGQNVTFRCDPISEHNRLYWYRQTLGQGPEFLTYFQNEAQLEKSRLLSDRFSAERPKGSFSTLEIQRTEQGDSAMYLCASSSLRGQYFGPGTRLTVL.

This clonotype is termed medium-sized. The V call is TRBV7-6, the J call TRBJ1-1; D unresolved. V was trimmed by 5 bases and J by 4 bases, leaving 11 bases between them. The CDR3 sequence is 13 residues long. The germline V gene encodes CDR1 SGHVS and CDR2 FNYEAQ. The DNA of the CDR3 is TGTGCCAGCAGCCGCCGTTATGGCACTGAAGCTTTCTTT. It yields the protein CASSRRYGTEAFF.